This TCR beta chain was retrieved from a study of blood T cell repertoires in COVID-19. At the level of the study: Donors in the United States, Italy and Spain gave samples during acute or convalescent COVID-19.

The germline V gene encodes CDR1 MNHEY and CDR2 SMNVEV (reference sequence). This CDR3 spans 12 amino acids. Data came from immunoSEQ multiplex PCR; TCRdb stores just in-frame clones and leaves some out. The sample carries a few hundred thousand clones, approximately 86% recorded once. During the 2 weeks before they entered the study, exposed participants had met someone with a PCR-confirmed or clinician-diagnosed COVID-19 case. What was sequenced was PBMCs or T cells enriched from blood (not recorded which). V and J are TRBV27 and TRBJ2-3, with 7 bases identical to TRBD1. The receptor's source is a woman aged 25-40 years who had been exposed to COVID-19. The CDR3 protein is CGRGHGTDTQYF. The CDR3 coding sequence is TGTGGAAGGGGGCATGGTACAGATACGCAGTATTTT.